This T cell receptor (beta chain) was captured by sequencing in a study of blood T cell repertoires in COVID-19. Trimming took off 8 bases at V and 9 bases at J, with 20 bases between the two ends. The CDR3 length is 14 residues. Germline values: CDR1 SNHLY, CDR2 FYNNEI. In the authors' workflow: Cell counts per sample came from amplifying reference gene primers. Profiling relied on immunoSEQ multiplex PCR, and the TCRdb table lists in-frame clones only, not all of them. From that table come the V and J calls and clone size; the DNA was used to work out D and trimming. The sample holds 180,000 or so clones, around nine tenths seen once. Individuals drawn from 24 US areas were roughly 18 to 100 years old.

The TCR was taken from a woman under 30 who had recovered from COVID-19. The chain recombines TRBV2 with TRBJ1-5; the D gene is possibly TRBD1 (6 bases). Input material: PBMCs or T cells enriched from blood (not recorded which). The DNA for the CDR3 is TGTGCCAGCGTCGGACAGCCGAATCAGTTGCCCCAGCATTTT. It encodes CASVGQPNQLPQHF.